Listed here are 8 T cell receptor beta chains from one sample, sequenced in a study of long-term antiretroviral therapy in people with HIV. immunoSEQ v3.0 was run at survey level. Sequenced by immunoSEQ multiplex PCR; TCRdb stores in-frame clones only, minus some. This sample yields around 29,000 clones, of which around 90% are seen a single time; about 8% belongs to the top ten. Sequenced here: unsorted PBMCs, sampled 3.2 years before starting antiretroviral therapy. Every receptor here comes from a man over 45 with HIV.

The genes are TRBV28 and TRBJ1-2; tentatively, D is TRBD1 (6 bases). The germline gives CDR1 MDHEN, CDR2 SYDVKM. This CDR3 is built from 13 residues. The V gene lost 6 bases and the J gene lost 3 bases, with 11 bases spanning the gap. The CDR3 DNA reads as TGTGCCAGCAGCCTACAGGGATACTATGGCTACACCTTC. Translation gives CASSLQGYYGYTF.

CDR3 in amino acids: CASSRTTDARDTQYF. CDR3 coding DNA: TGCGCCAGCAGCAGAACCACAGATGCACGCGATACGCAGTATTTT. The rearrangement uses TRBV5-1 and TRBJ2-3; D remains ambiguous. V lost 4 bases, J lost 6 bases, and 18 bases lay in between. The CDR3 totals 15 residues. Germline V gives CDR1 SGHRS, CDR2 YFSETQ.

This rearrangement joins TRBV4-3 to TRBJ2-7; D may be TRBD1 or TRBD2 (6 bases each). Trimming took 1 base from V and 0 from J, leaving 16 bases between them. Germline V gene lookup returns CDR1 LGHNA and CDR2 YSLEER. The CDR3 length is 17 residues. The CDR3 is CASSQALMGGSSYEQYF. DNA of the CDR3: TGCGCCAGCAGCCAAGCCCTCATGGGGGGCAGCTCCTACGAGCAGTACTTC.

This clone has a handful of counts. The chain employs TRBV5-6 and TRBJ2-3; D is perhaps TRBD1 (5 bases). Trimming cost V 4 bases and J 9 bases, with 12 bases left between them. This CDR3 is built from 12 residues. CDR1 is SGHDT and CDR2 is YYEEEE in the germline V gene. This chain's CDR3 is CASSRQRGTQYF. CDR3 sequence (DNA): TGTGCCAGCAGCCGACAAAGGGGCACGCAGTATTTT.

This clone was seen a few times. The chain is built from TRBV5-4 and TRBJ1-2; TRBD1 is a possible D gene (5 bases). CDR1 and CDR2 (germline): SGHNT, YYREEE (reference sequence). The CDR3 spans 13 residues. Trimming cost V 4 bases and J 3 bases, with 10 bases left between them. The CDR3 region is CASSATTDYGYTF. In DNA, the CDR3 is TGTGCCAGCAGCGCAACGACAGACTATGGCTACACCTTC. The complete variable domain, with remaining parts taken from reference TRBV5-4 and TRBJ1-2, reads ETGVTQSPTHLIKTRGQQVTLRCSSQSGHNTVSWYQQALGQGPQFIFQYYREEENGRGNFPPRFSGLQFPNYSSELNVNALELDDSALYLCASSATTDYGYTFGSGTRLTVV.

This clone was counted once. The chain joins TRBV5-1 to TRBJ1-1, with D possibly matching TRBD1 (6 bases). Germline CDR1 is SGHRS and CDR2 is YFSETQ. V was cut by 4 bases and J by 7 bases, with 14 bases left in between. The CDR3 loop spans 13 amino acids. CDR3 nucleotide sequence: TGCGCCAGCAGCCGGGAAAGGGGGAGTGAAGCTTTCTTT. Translation gives CASSRERGSEAFF.

The chain links TRBV2 to TRBJ1-2, with TRBD1 matching 7 bases. The ends lost 4 bases at V and 8 bases at J; junction bases unmatched: 7. Germline assignment: CDR1 SNHLY and CDR2 FYNNEI. The CDR3 is 13 amino acids. The CDR3 is CASSAQGMGGYTF. The CDR3 coding sequence is TGTGCCAGCAGTGCACAGGGGATGGGGGGCTACACCTTC.

The V and J genes are TRBV14 and TRBJ1-4; D possibly corresponds to TRBD1 (5 bases). The CDR3 has 15 residues. Germline CDR1 and CDR2: SGHDN and FVKESK. Trimming pared 2 bases from V and 3 bases from J, leaving 10 bases between. The CDR3, as DNA: TGTGCCAGCAGCCAACAGGGTACCGCTAATGAAAAACTGTTTTTT. It encodes CASSQQGTANEKLFF.